Listed below are T cell receptor beta chains from one sample, sequenced in a study of OX40 agonist ivuxolimab in advanced cancers. Sequencing was performed with immunoSEQ multiplex PCR; in TCRdb, only in-frame clones are kept and a portion is missing. The data hold tens of thousands of clones, with roughly 87% observed a single time. Sequences were derived from CD4+ or CD8+ T cells sorted from blood, sampled in a trial of the OX40 agonist ivuxolimab. All receptors come from an adult with an advanced solid tumor such as melanoma, head and neck, liver or kidney cancer. Each CDR3 is given with its conserved first and last residue. Each record gives: J gene, V gene, clone size, D gene, CDR3 protein, CDR3 DNA. D genes are given only for firm matches. The size field is filled for only some rows; it gives once, few, many or a size class.

TRBJ1-1	TRBV2	few	-	CASSRQRMNTEAFF	TGTGCCAGCAGTCGACAGAGGATGAACACTGAAGCTTTCTTT
TRBJ1-6	TRBV6-5	-	-	CASGTRRNSPLHF	TGTGCCAGCGGGACACGACGGAATTCACCCCTCCACTTT
TRBJ1-1	TRBV5-1	-	-	CASSLAGNTEAFF	TGCGCCAGCAGCTTGGCAGGGAACACTGAAGCTTTCTTT
TRBJ2-3	TRBV7-3	-	-	CASSPNTDTQYF	TGTGCCAGCAGCCCGAATACAGATACGCAGTATTTT
TRBJ2-7	TRBV18	-	-	CASSQAGTSYEQYF	TGTGCCAGCTCACAGGCGGGAACTTCCTACGAGCAGTACTTC
TRBJ1-2	TRBV9	few	TRBD1	CASSARDRVGGYTF	TGTGCCAGCAGCGCCCGGGACAGGGTGGGTGGCTACACCTTC
TRBJ2-1	TRBV5-1	-	TRBD2	CASRYGTSGLEQFF	TGCGCCAGCAGGTACGGGACTAGCGGTCTTGAGCAGTTCTTC
TRBJ1-2	TRBV4-1	-	-	CASSLAGFFGYTF	TGCGCCAGCAGCCTCGCAGGGTTTTTTGGCTACACCTTC
TRBJ2-7	TRBV11-2	-	TRBD2	CASSLSGSGGYEQYF	TGTGCCAGCAGCTTAAGCGGGAGCGGGGGCTACGAGCAGTACTTC
TRBJ2-7	TRBV6-5	few	-	CASSRTRSSYEQYF	TGTGCCAGCAGTCGGACACGCAGCTCCTACGAGCAGTACTTC
TRBJ2-1	TRBV11-1	-	-	CASSFVAEFNEQFF	TGTGCCAGCAGCTTCGTAGCGGAGTTCAATGAGCAGTTCTTC
TRBJ2-7	TRBV6-6	-	-	CASSNNRDQRQQYF	TGTGCCAGCAGTAATAACCGGGACCAGCGGCAACAGTACTTC
TRBJ1-1	TRBV27	-	-	CASSLSRGGNTEAFF	TGTGCCAGCAGTTTAAGTAGGGGAGGGAACACTGAAGCTTTCTTT
TRBJ2-7	TRBV7-9	-	TRBD1	CASSRGTGGEQYF	TGTGCCAGCAGCAGAGGGACAGGTGGAGAGCAGTACTTC
TRBJ1-2	TRBV30	-	-	CAWSASGAGGYTF	TGTGCCTGGAGTGCTTCAGGGGCAGGAGGCTACACCTTC
TRBJ1-1	TRBV18	-	TRBD1	CASQQRLDRGPEAFF	TGTGCCAGCCAACAAAGGCTGGACAGGGGCCCTGAAGCTTTCTTT
TRBJ2-1	TRBV29-1	-	-	CSVAQYNEQFF	TGCAGCGTTGCACAGTACAATGAGCAGTTCTTC
TRBJ2-1	TRBV19	-	TRBD2	CASSINSGGSYNEQFF	TGTGCCAGTAGTATAAACAGCGGGGGATCCTACAATGAGCAGTTCTTC
TRBJ2-7	TRBV10-3	-	-	CAISEGGISEQYF	TGTGCCATCAGTGAAGGAGGTATCTCCGAGCAGTACTTC
TRBJ2-7	TRBV9	few	TRBD2	CASSFAPLAGGGYEQYF	TGTGCCAGCAGCTTCGCTCCCCTAGCGGGAGGGGGATACGAGCAGTACTTC
TRBJ2-7	TRBV7-9	-	TRBD2	CASSLELAGRSYEQYF	TGTGCCAGCAGCTTAGAACTAGCGGGACGCTCCTACGAGCAGTACTTC
TRBJ2-7	TRBV19	-	TRBD1	CASSIGDRGYEQYF	TGTGCCAGTAGTATAGGGGACAGAGGCTACGAGCAGTACTTC
TRBJ1-2	TRBV15	-	-	CATSRDGGPGGYTF	TGTGCCACCAGCAGAGATGGGGGGCCGGGAGGCTACACCTTC
TRBJ2-5	TRBV27	-	TRBD1	CASSPRQGEGETQYF	TGTGCCAGCAGTCCTCGACAGGGTGAGGGAGAGACCCAGTACTTC
TRBJ2-5	TRBV19	-	-	CASSPFGETQYF	TGTGCCAGTAGTCCCTTCGGGGAGACCCAGTACTTC
TRBJ2-3	TRBV19	once	-	CASSMSRTDTQYF	TGTGCCAGTAGTATGTCTCGCACAGATACGCAGTATTTT
TRBJ1-4	TRBV6-5	-	-	CASFSWENEKLFF	TGTGCCAGCTTTTCTTGGGAGAATGAAAAACTGTTTTTT
TRBJ2-1	TRBV18	-	-	CASSPPYPGLNEQFF	TGTGCCAGCTCGCCACCCTATCCGGGTCTCAATGAGCAGTTCTTC
TRBJ2-1	TRBV11-3	-	TRBD2	CASSLGGGSIDEQFF	TGTGCCAGCAGCTTAGGCGGCGGGAGTATTGATGAGCAGTTCTTC
TRBJ2-2	TRBV2	-	-	CASSAQGGTGELFF	TGTGCCAGCAGTGCGCAGGGCGGAACCGGGGAGCTGTTTTTT
TRBJ2-1	TRBV11-1	-	-	CASSLSENNEQFF	TGTGCCAGCAGCTTATCGGAGAACAATGAGCAGTTCTTC
TRBJ2-5	TRBV7-9	-	-	CASRREETQYF	TGTGCCAGCAGGCGGGAAGAGACCCAGTACTTC
TRBJ2-6	TRBV6-9	-	-	CASSSYHLRQSRANVLTF	TGTGCCAGCAGTTCATATCACTTACGACAAAGTCGGGCCAACGTCCTGACTTTC
TRBJ1-5	TRBV2	-	-	CASSEMGKQHF	TGTGCCAGCAGTGAGATGGGAAAACAGCATTTT
TRBJ1-1	TRBV27	-	-	CASSPGDRGTEAFF	TGTGCCAGCAGTCCGGGGGACCGAGGGACTGAAGCTTTCTTT
TRBJ2-5	TRBV7-9	-	TRBD2	CASSLRAGGIETQYF	TGTGCCAGCAGCTTGCGAGCGGGAGGGATAGAGACCCAGTACTTC
TRBJ2-7	TRBV5-4	-	-	CASSLGLGNEQYF	TGTGCCAGCAGCTTGGGGCTGGGGAACGAGCAGTACTTC
TRBJ2-7	TRBV10-3	few	-	CAMGSGAYEQYF	TGTGCCATGGGCTCCGGAGCCTACGAGCAGTACTTC
TRBJ2-1	TRBV10-3	-	-	CATSGTSIDEQFF	TGTGCCACCAGTGGGACCTCAATCGATGAGCAGTTCTTC
TRBJ2-7	TRBV2	once	-	CASNSAGLYEQYF	TGTGCCAGCAATTCAGCGGGCCTCTACGAGCAGTACTTC
TRBJ1-1	TRBV7-2	-	-	CASLGHFGTEAFF	TGTGCCAGCTTGGGGCACTTTGGCACTGAAGCTTTCTTT
TRBJ1-4	TRBV23-1	-	-	CASSQCEGVWSTNEKLFF	TGCGCCAGCAGTCAATGCGAAGGGGTTTGGTCAACTAATGAAAAACTGTTTTTT
TRBJ1-2	TRBV7-9	-	-	CASSPRDYGYTF	TGTGCCAGCAGCCCGCGGGACTATGGCTACACCTTC
TRBJ2-6	TRBV6-1	-	TRBD1	CASSAGVGQGALGANVLTF	TGTGCCAGCAGTGCCGGCGTGGGACAGGGAGCACTTGGGGCCAACGTCCTGACTTTC
TRBJ2-7	TRBV28	-	TRBD2	CASSPGGRDYEQYF	TGTGCCAGCAGTCCCGGGGGGAGGGACTACGAGCAGTACTTC
TRBJ2-1	TRBV11-3	-	TRBD1	CASSLGQGSYNEQFF	TGTGCCAGCAGCTTGGGACAGGGCTCCTACAATGAGCAGTTCTTC
TRBJ2-2	TRBV11-2	-	-	CASSLVAGHTGELFF	TGTGCCAGCAGCTTAGTTGCCGGACACACCGGGGAGCTGTTTTTT
TRBJ1-6	TRBV28	-	-	CASSDNFNSPLHF	TGTGCCAGCAGCGACAACTTCAATTCACCCCTCCACTTT
TRBJ1-2	TRBV7-9	-	-	CASSPGGGAIYGYTF	TGTGCCAGCAGCCCCGGTGGAGGCGCGATCTATGGCTACACCTTC
TRBJ2-7	TRBV5-1	once	TRBD2	CASSTGLAGVIEQYF	TGCGCCAGCAGCACGGGACTAGCGGGAGTAATCGAGCAGTACTTC
TRBJ2-3	TRBV19	-	-	CASSPTRDTQYF	TGTGCCAGTAGTCCGACGAGGGATACGCAGTATTTT
TRBJ2-1	TRBV30	-	TRBD2	CAWSEPPGRDKQFF	TGTGCCTGGAGTGAGCCCCCCGGGAGGGACAAGCAGTTCTTC
TRBJ1-5	TRBV7-8	-	TRBD1	CASSKNMDRDNQPQHF	TGTGCCAGCAGCAAAAACATGGACAGGGATAATCAGCCCCAGCATTTT
TRBJ2-2	TRBV4-2	-	-	CASSQDQDGWDRELFF	TGTGCCAGCAGCCAAGATCAGGACGGGTGGGACCGGGAGCTGTTTTTT